This record looks at one TCR beta chain sequence and its context. Other DNA sequences from this sample encode an identical CDR3 as well. The sample originates from a study of control samples from healthy donors and cancer patients. This table comes from immunoSEQ multiplex PCR, and its TCRdb copy is limited to in-frame clones, with some not included. The table records tens of thousands of clones, around 87% of them present only once. The CDR3 runs to 13 residues. Trimming cost V 7 bases and J 8 bases, with 17 bases left between them. CDR1 and CDR2 from the germline V gene are SQVTM and ANQGSEA. The chain links TRBV29-1 to TRBJ1-4; possibly TRBD1 for D (5 bases). Sequencing was performed on blood. This TCR was sampled from a woman between 50 and 59 years old in good health. The CDR3 spells CSAGGRGGEKLFF. The CDR3 DNA reads TGCAGCGCCGGGGGGAGGGGAGGGGAAAAACTGTTTTTT.